This passage covers 32 T cell receptor beta chains from one sample sequenced in a study of blood T cell repertoires in COVID-19. Using immunoSEQ multiplex PCR, the repertoire was profiled, and TCRdb retains in-frame clones only, with some absent. Of 95,000 to 110,000 clones in the sample, around 83% were seen once. Sequencing was carried out using peripheral blood. The receptors shown here come from a man between 65 and 79 years old with acute or convalescent COVID-19.

V gene TRBV21-1 combines with J gene TRBJ2-2; the D call in the table, TRBD1, was not verified against the DNA. TRBV21-1 has pseudogene status. This CDR3 spans 18 amino acids. DNA of the CDR3: TGTGCCATCCCTCATACGTGGAGACAGCGATTGAACACCGGGGAGCTGTTTTTT. It translates to CAIPHTWRQRLNTGELFF.

The chain uses TRBV21-1 and TRBJ2-2; the tabulated D call, TRBD1, remains unverified against the DNA. TRBV21-1 is a pseudogene segment. The CDR3 extends over 17 amino acids. The CDR3 DNA follows: TGTGCCAGCAGCAAAGTAAGGGGGCGCGGTTGCCCCGGGGAGCTGTTTTTT. Translating gives CASSKVRGRGCPGELFF.

This clone was recorded a few times. This sequence joins TRBV7-8 and TRBJ1-1, with D maybe TRBD1 (6 bases). The V gene lost 4 bases and the J gene lost 10 bases, with 16 bases spanning the gap. The germline V gene encodes CDR1 SGHVS and CDR2 FQNEAQ. The CDR3 spans 13 residues. The CDR3 region is CASSSRTDISAFF. DNA of the CDR3: TGTGCCAGCAGCTCCAGGACAGATATCTCAGCTTTCTTT.

V and J are TRBV18 and TRBJ2-7, with TRBD2 as a possible D gene (5 bases). From germline, CDR1 is KGHSH and CDR2 LQKENI. The CDR3 sequence is 13 residues long. Trimming removed 2 bases at V and 6 bases at J, with 11 bases between. The CDR3 is CASSPGPAGEQYF. DNA for the CDR3: TGTGCCAGCTCACCAGGGCCCGCGGGCGAGCAGTACTTC.

V is TRBV5-1 and J is TRBJ2-3, with 9 bases aligning to TRBD1. The trim removed 2 bases at V and 0 bases at J, leaving 4 bases unmatched. From germline, CDR1 is SGHRS and CDR2 YFSETQ. The CDR3 has 16 residues. The DNA of the CDR3 is TGCGCCAGCAGCTTACAGGGGGCTGGTAGCACAGATACGCAGTATTTT. This encodes CASSLQGAGSTDTQYF.

This clone was found once. The J gene is TRBJ2-3, the V gene TRBV9; 13 bases agree with TRBD2. The ends lost 3 bases at V and 2 bases at J; junction bases unmatched: 6. Looked up from germline, CDR1 is SGDLS and CDR2 is YYNGEE. The CDR3 has 17 residues. CDR3 in amino acids: CASSAWGLAGYTDTQYF. The CDR3 bases are TGTGCCAGCAGCGCATGGGGACTAGCGGGGTACACAGATACGCAGTATTTT.

The chain couples TRBV25-1 to TRBJ2-2; weak D call: TRBD1 (5 bases). The CDR3 has 16 amino acids. V was cut by 4 bases and J by 1 base, with 13 bases left in between. Per the germline V gene, CDR1 is MGHDK and CDR2 is SYGVNS. DNA of the CDR3: TGTGCCAGCAGTGTGGCCGACAGTATGAACACCGGGGAGCTGTTTTTT. It yields the protein CASSVADSMNTGELFF.

At least ten counts were recorded for this clone. The chain is built from TRBV5-6 and TRBJ2-7; 9 bases are shared with TRBD1. The CDR3 spans 14 residues. Germline lookup yields CDR1 SGHDT and CDR2 YYEEEE. The trim removed 4 bases at V and 3 bases at J, leaving 5 bases unmatched. CDR3 sequence reads: CASSLGTGHYEQYF. CDR3 bases: TGTGCCAGCAGCCTCGGGACAGGGCACTACGAGCAGTACTTC. Complete variable domain (other parts from reference TRBV5-6 and TRBJ2-7): DAGVTQSPTHLIKTRGQQVTLRCSPKSGHDTVSWYQQALGQGPQFIFQYYEEEERQRGNFPDRFSGHQFPNYSSELNVNALLLGDSALYLCASSLGTGHYEQYFGPGTRLTVT.

The V and J genes are TRBV14 and TRBJ1-1, with 7 bases fitting TRBD1. Germline V lookup: CDR1 SGHDN, CDR2 FVKESK. The CDR3 loop spans 16 amino acids. The ends lost 1 base at V and 2 bases at J; junction bases unmatched: 7. The CDR3, as DNA: TGTGCCAGCAGCCAAGCCCCAGACAGGGCAAACACTGAAGCTTTCTTT. Its protein product is CASSQAPDRANTEAFF.

The chain uses TRBV27 and TRBJ1-1, with 9 bases that match TRBD1. After removal of 1 base from V and 14 bases from J, the junction contained 8 bases not matched to a gene. This CDR3 is built from 13 residues. The germline CDR1 and CDR2 sequences are MNHEY and SMNVEV (reference sequence). CDR3 region: CASSLFGTGMSFF. Here the CDR3 DNA reads TGTGCCAGCAGTTTATTCGGGACAGGGATGTCGTTCTTT.

V gene TRBV27 combines with J gene TRBJ1-2; tentatively, D is TRBD1 (6 bases). The V and J ends lost 3 bases and 7 bases respectively, with 12 bases between them. Germline CDR1 is MNHEY and CDR2 is SMNVEV (reference sequence). The CDR3 has 13 residues. CDR3 region: CASSLAGAFGYTF. The CDR3 coding sequence is TGTGCCAGCAGTTTGGCGGGGGCTTTTGGCTACACCTTC.

The gene calls are TRBV24-1 and TRBJ2-1, with 7 bases matching TRBD1. The V gene's germline CDR1 is KGHDR and CDR2 SFDVKD. V dropped 4 bases and J dropped 6; count of bases not matched to a gene: 8. The CDR3 totals 15 residues. For the CDR3, the DNA is TGTGCCACCAGTGAACATCGGACAGGACTCAATGAGCAGTTCTTC. Translated, it gives CATSEHRTGLNEQFF.

A few counts support this clone. The V and J genes are TRBV29-1 and TRBJ1-2; 7 nucleotides agree with TRBD1. The CDR3 totals 14 residues. Unmatched junction bases numbered 9, after V lost 6 bases and J lost 2 bases. Germline CDR1 SQVTM, CDR2 ANQGSEA. The DNA of the CDR3 is TGCAGCGTCGGGGGTCAGGGGGAAAACTATGGCTACACCTTC. Its protein is CSVGGQGENYGYTF.

Points on this clone: This clone may be a read error of a much larger clone one base away. Other nucleotide sequences in the sample specify the same CDR3. The chain has TRBV19 and TRBJ1-1, with 7 bases aligning to TRBD1. The germline V gene encodes CDR1 LNHDA and CDR2 SQIVND (reference sequence). V lost 7 bases, J lost 2 bases, and 7 bases stayed unmatched. The CDR3 is 14 amino acids. The CDR3 loop is CASTWDRPNTEAFF. The CDR3, as DNA: TGTGCCAGTACCTGGGACAGACCAAACACTGAAGCTTTCTTT.

This chain connects TRBV29-1 to TRBJ1-1; 7 bases are a match to TRBD1. The germline gives CDR1 SQVTM, CDR2 ANQGSEA. Unmatched junction bases numbered 2, after V lost 3 bases and J lost 4 bases. The CDR3 extends over 12 amino acids. The CDR3 sequence is CSVDPGGTEAFF. The CDR3 coding sequence is TGCAGCGTTGACCCAGGGGGCACTGAAGCTTTCTTT.

The chain combines TRBV14 with TRBJ1-2; 10 bases fit TRBD1. The CDR3 spans 20 residues. Germline-derived CDR1 and CDR2 are SGHDN and FVKESK. V gave up 0 bases and J gave up 4 bases; unmatched junction bases: 17. CDR3 DNA: TGTGCCAGCAGCCAAGATCGGGTTTTCGGGACAGGGGTTGGTACCTATGGCTACACCTTC. Its translation: CASSQDRVFGTGVGTYGYTF. Looking up the rest from reference TRBV14 and TRBJ1-2 gives the full variable domain: EAGVTQFPSHSVIEKGQTVTLRCDPISGHDNLYWYRRVMGKEIKFLLHFVKESKQDESGMPNNRFLAERTGGTYSTLKVQPAELEDSGVYFCASSQDRVFGTGVGTYGYTFGSGTRLTVV.

This chain links TRBV7-2 with TRBJ1-6; no clear D. This CDR3 comprises 17 residues. Trimming cost V 2 bases and J 4 bases, with 15 bases left between them. The germline CDR1 and CDR2 sequences are SGHTA and FQGNSA. The CDR3 here is CASSLTSTDTYNSPLHF. DNA of the CDR3: TGTGCCAGCAGCTTAACTTCCACTGACACATATAATTCACCCCTCCACTTT.

The chain has TRBV7-9 and TRBJ1-4, with D perhaps matching TRBD1 (5 bases). There are 18 residues in the CDR3. CDR1 and CDR2 from the germline V gene are SEHNR and FQNEAQ (reference sequence). Trimming stripped 1 base from V and 3 bases from J, with 18 bases between. The chain's CDR3 is CASSLGWLGTTANEKLFF. The CDR3 DNA reads as TGTGCCAGCAGCTTAGGGTGGTTGGGGACTACGGCTAATGAAAAACTGTTTTTT.

This rearrangement joins TRBV19 to TRBJ1-5; the D gene is possibly TRBD1 (5 bases). The V gene lost 5 bases and the J gene lost 4 bases, with 12 bases spanning the gap. This CDR3 has 14 residues. CDR1 LNHDA and CDR2 SQIVND come from the germline V gene (reference sequence). In nucleotides, the CDR3 is TGTGCCAGTAGTGCCCAGGGTCTTAATCAGCCCCAGCATTTT. Residues: CASSAQGLNQPQHF. The variable domain in full, with the rest retrieved from reference TRBV19 and TRBJ1-5, is DGGITQSPKYLFRKEGQNVTLSCEQNLNHDAMYWYRQDPGQGLRLIYYSQIVNDFQKGDIAEGYSVSREKKESFPLTVTSAQKNPTAFYLCASSAQGLNQPQHFGDGTRLSIL.

The V and J genes are TRBV5-6 and TRBJ1-5, with TRBD1 as a possible D gene (6 bases). Deletions cut 0 bases from V and 3 bases from J, with 10 bases between. This CDR3 is built from 15 residues. In germline, CDR1 is SGHDT, CDR2 YYEEEE. CDR3 protein: CASSLAGGANQPQHF. The CDR3 DNA is TGTGCCAGCAGCTTGGCGGGGGGGGCCAATCAGCCCCAGCATTTT.

V is TRBV18 and J is TRBJ1-5; 8 bases are shared with TRBD1. Germline-derived CDR1 and CDR2 are KGHSH and LQKENI. The CDR3 is made up of 17 amino acids. Trimming removed 0 bases from V and 3 bases from J; junction bases left unmatched: 7. The CDR3 nucleotides read TGTGCCAGCTCACCACCCAGGACAGGGTTAAACAATCAGCCCCAGCATTTT. It translates to CASSPPRTGLNNQPQHF.

Of note for this clone: The junction shows a germline mismatch at one end, possibly a read error. The chain combines TRBV18 with TRBJ1-1, with 8 nucleotides matching TRBD1. Per the germline V gene, CDR1 is KGHSH and CDR2 is LQKENI. The CDR3 has 16 amino acids. This CDR3 is CASSAPGTGMNTEAFF. The DNA for the CDR3 is TGTGCCAGCTCAGCACCCGGGACAGGCATGAACACTGAAGCTTTCTTT.

The chain carries TRBV7-6 and TRBJ1-6; 7 bases align to TRBD1. V shed 5 bases, J shed 0 bases, and the junction held 7 bases outside the gene matches. The V gene's germline CDR1 is SGHVS and CDR2 FNYEAQ. The CDR3 extends over 17 amino acids. The CDR3 is CASSPEGQSSYNSPLHF. The CDR3 region has the DNA TGTGCCAGCAGCCCAGAGGGACAGAGCTCCTATAATTCACCCCTCCACTTT.

This chain connects TRBV7-9 to TRBJ2-7; 8 positions agree with TRBD1. Germline CDR1 is SEHNR and CDR2 is FQNEAQ (reference sequence). This CDR3 contains 16 residues. Trimming cost V 0 bases and J 3 bases; bases outside gene matches: 7. The CDR3 loop reads CASSLAGGQVVYEQYF. The CDR3 bases are TGTGCCAGCAGCTTAGCGGGGGGACAGGTCGTCTACGAGCAGTACTTC.

This chain joins TRBV4-1 and TRBJ2-1; D might be TRBD2 (5 bases). Germline CDR1 is MGHRA and CDR2 is YSYEKL. The CDR3 totals 16 residues. Between the trimmed V and J ends, which lost 0 bases and 5 bases, there was a span of 14 bases. DNA for the CDR3: TGCGCCAGCAGCCAAGAGGTTACCCGCGGGCACAATGAGCAGTTCTTC. Translating it yields CASSQEVTRGHNEQFF.

In regard to this clone: Other DNA sequences from this sample encode an identical CDR3 as well. This chain connects TRBV7-9 to TRBJ2-1, with 14 nucleotides matching TRBD2. Losses at the gene ends were 6 bases for V and 4 bases for J; bases not matched to a gene: 2. Germline lookup yields CDR1 SEHNR and CDR2 FQNEAQ (reference sequence). The CDR3 consists of 15 residues. CDR3 sequence: CASSRLAGGYNEQFF. The CDR3 nucleotides are TGTGCCAGCAGTCGACTAGCGGGGGGGTACAATGAGCAGTTCTTC.

This clone was recorded only once. The chain uses TRBV28 and TRBJ2-1; 7 bases align to TRBD1. Germline lookup yields CDR1 MDHEN and CDR2 SYDVKM. The J segment lost 2 bases and the V segment lost 5 bases, leaving 12 bases of the junction unmatched. The CDR3 runs 17 residues. The CDR3 reads CASSPHLGQVTYNEQFF. CDR3 DNA sequence: TGTGCCAGCAGTCCCCACCTTGGACAGGTTACCTACAATGAGCAGTTCTTC.

This chain uses TRBV11-3 with TRBJ1-1; D might be TRBD1 (5 bases). Trimming removed 2 bases at V and 4 bases at J, with 20 bases between. The CDR3 totals 17 residues. Germline V lookup: CDR1 SGHNT, CDR2 YENEEA. Written as DNA, the CDR3 is TGTGCCAGCAGCTTAAAATTGGGCAGGGAAAAGGGCACTGAAGCTTTCTTT. Residues: CASSLKLGREKGTEAFF.

The chain is built from TRBV18 and TRBJ1-1, with 9 bases aligning to TRBD1. This CDR3 comprises 15 residues. After removal of 3 bases from V and 7 bases from J, the junction contained 9 bases not matched to a gene. CDR1 is KGHSH, CDR2 LQKENI, per germline. CDR3 DNA: TGTGCCAGCTCACCCCCGGGACAGGGCAAGGGTGAAGCTTTCTTT. Its protein is CASSPPGQGKGEAFF.

V and J are TRBV5-4 and TRBJ2-7; 11 nucleotides line up with TRBD1. CDR3 size: 14 residues. CDR1 is SGHNT and CDR2 is YYREEE in the germline V gene (reference sequence). J lost 3 bases, V lost 4 bases, and 3 bases had no gene match. The CDR3, as DNA: TGTGCCAGCAGCCCTGGGACAGGGGGCTACGAGCAGTACTTC. It translates to CASSPGTGGYEQYF.

This clone was recorded only once. V usage is TRBV6-5 and J usage is TRBJ1-2; D may be TRBD1 (6 bases). CDR3 length: 15 amino acids. Deletions cut 7 bases from V and 5 bases from J, with 20 bases between. Per germline, CDR1 MNHEY and CDR2 SVGAGI. The CDR3: CASTTHRTAEYGYTF. DNA for the CDR3: TGTGCCAGCACTACACATCGGACAGCCGAGTATGGCTACACCTTC.

This chain connects TRBV5-6 to TRBJ1-1, with D perhaps matching TRBD1 (5 bases). Trimming pared 2 bases from V and 3 bases from J, leaving 11 bases between. The CDR3 spans 14 residues. Per the germline V gene, CDR1 is SGHDT and CDR2 is YYEEEE. The CDR3 DNA reads TGTGCCAGCAGCTTCCAGGGTTCCTACACTGAAGCTTTCTTT. Its protein product is CASSFQGSYTEAFF.